This T cell receptor (beta chain) was recorded in a study of naive and memory T cell subsets. The study, taken as a whole, reports: A few larger clonotypes appeared in naive repertoires, especially CD8, possibly memory cells re-expressing CD45RA.

Both TRBC1 and TRBC2 were covered by a beta constant-region primer of two equimolar oligonucleotides. Ligated cDNA was amplified by four rounds of PCR with nested alpha and beta constant-region primers and SP2. A single record per CDR3 protein comes from TCRdb applying MiXCR to the UMI-ligation and nested PCR reads. The sample carries roughly 97,000 distinct CDR3 sequences, approximately 15% recorded once. The CDR3 extends over 12 amino acids. Trimming left V 4 bases short and J 2 bases short, with 4 bases between. Germline V gene data show CDR1 as SGHRS and CDR2 as YFSETQ. This clonotype was recorded a few times. What it binds is not known.

V and J are TRBV5-1 and TRBJ2-1; D not certain. This TCR came from a human donor in good health. Sequences were obtained from naive CD8+ T cells from blood. The CDR3 DNA is TGCGCCAGCAGCCGTGCCTACAATGAGCAGTTCTTC. Amino acids: CASSRAYNEQFF.